This entry lists 18 T cell receptor beta chains sequenced from one sample in a study of OX40 agonist ivuxolimab in advanced cancers. Only in-frame clones appear in the TCRdb table, and some are missing; sequencing was by immunoSEQ multiplex PCR. This table has more than 50,000 clones, about four fifths appearing once. The specimen was CD4+ or CD8+ T cells sorted from blood, collected in a trial of the OX40 agonist ivuxolimab. The receptors shown here come from an adult with an advanced solid tumor such as melanoma, head and neck, liver or kidney cancer.

The count of this clone is one. The V and J genes are TRBV28 and TRBJ1-2; possibly TRBD1 for D (6 bases). Germline V CDR1 and CDR2: MDHEN, SYDVKM. The length of the CDR3 is 15 residues. V lost 2 bases to trimming and J lost 6 bases, with 16 bases between them. This CDR3 reads CASSLPRGGRNGYTF. The DNA for the CDR3 is TGTGCCAGCAGTTTACCTAGGGGGGGCAGAAATGGCTACACCTTC.

The rearrangement uses TRBV15 and TRBJ2-1, with D possibly TRBD2 on 5 matching bases. This CDR3 spans 15 amino acids. Per germline, CDR1 LNHNV and CDR2 YYDKDF (reference sequence). Trimming shortened V by 0 bases and J by 8 bases, and 14 bases separated the two germline ends. The CDR3 nucleotides read TGTGCCACCAGCAGAGATCAAGCGTGGGAGTATGAGCAGTTCTTC. Translating gives CATSRDQAWEYEQFF.

The J gene is TRBJ1-2, the V gene TRBV5-6, with TRBD1 identical over 8 bases. Trimming removed 4 bases from V and 4 bases from J; junction bases left unmatched: 6. Germline loops: CDR1 SGHDT, CDR2 YYEEEE. The length of the CDR3 is 14 residues. The CDR3 DNA follows: TGTGCCAGCAGCCCTTATGGGACAGGCTATGGCTACACCTTC. Its protein is CASSPYGTGYGYTF.

The rearrangement links TRBV21-1 to TRBJ1-1. TRBV21-1 is designated a pseudogene. The length of the CDR3 is 16 residues. The CDR3 protein is CASSKEGPGRRTEAFF. The CDR3 DNA reads TGTGCCAGCAGCAAAGAGGGACCGGGGCGAAGGACTGAAGCTTTCTTT.

V and J are TRBV18 and TRBJ2-1; no clear D gene. The ends were cut back, 2 bases at V and 5 bases at J, with 4 bases in the middle. The CDR3 has 12 residues. Germline lookup yields CDR1 KGHSH and CDR2 LQKENI. DNA of the CDR3: TGTGCCAGCTCACCAATGGACAATGAGCAGTTCTTC. Its protein product is CASSPMDNEQFF.

The DNA for the CDR3 is TGTGCCGGCCGGGGAGGGGGCAAAGACACCGGGGAGCTGTTTTTT. As protein: CAGRGGGKDTGELFF. This chain uses TRBV7-8 with TRBJ2-2; D may be TRBD1 or TRBD2 (7 bases each). V lost 11 bases to trimming and J lost 3 bases, with 19 bases between them. Germline CDR1 is SGHVS and CDR2 is FQNEAQ. The CDR3 loop spans 15 amino acids.

The chain couples TRBV19 to TRBJ2-7; tentative D call: TRBD2 (6 bases). The CDR3 runs 15 residues. Trimming stripped 7 bases from V and 0 bases from J, with 16 bases between. The V gene's germline CDR1 is LNHDA and CDR2 SQIVND (reference sequence). The CDR3, as DNA: TGTGCCAGTAAGGGAAGCGGGTTGGGCTCCTACGAGCAGTACTTC. It translates to CASKGSGLGSYEQYF.

This chain joins TRBV11-3 and TRBJ2-1; tentatively, D is TRBD1 (6 bases). V lost 5 bases and J 13 bases, leaving 18 bases between the germline ends. CDR1 is SGHNT, CDR2 YENEEA, per germline. The CDR3 spans 13 residues. The CDR3 here is CASSLPGESLQFF. The CDR3 bases are TGTGCCAGCAGCCTCCCAGGGGAGTCACTCCAGTTCTTC.

The rearrangement links TRBV11-2 to TRBJ1-3, with no clear D. CDR3 length equals 15 residues. V lost 7 bases and J 0 bases, leaving 13 bases between the germline ends. Germline V gene sequence: CDR1 SGHAT, CDR2 FQNNGV. CDR3 amino acids: CASNVRTASGNTIYF. The CDR3 region has the DNA TGTGCCAGCAACGTACGGACGGCCTCTGGAAACACCATATATTTT. The full variable domain, rest sourced from reference TRBV11-2 and TRBJ1-3, is EAGVAQSPRYKIIEKRQSVAFWCNPISGHATLYWYQQILGQGPKLLIQFQNNGVVDDSQLPKDRFSAERLKGVDSTLKIQPAKLEDSAVYLCASNVRTASGNTIYFGEGSWLTVV.

Here the CDR3 reads CASSVPSGNEQFF. In DNA form, the CDR3 reads TGTGCCAGCAGCGTACCTAGCGGCAATGAGCAGTTCTTC. This chain joins TRBV9 and TRBJ2-1; 7 bases agree with TRBD2. Unmatched junction bases numbered 1, after V lost 1 base and J lost 6 bases. Per the germline V gene, CDR1 is SGDLS and CDR2 is YYNGEE. This CDR3 region has 13 residues.

This chain connects TRBV7-2 to TRBJ2-7, with 7 bases identical to TRBD2. From germline, CDR1 is SGHTA and CDR2 FQGNSA. V lost 3 bases, J lost 5 bases, and 10 bases stayed unmatched. This CDR3 contains 15 residues. The chain's CDR3 is CASSLNGGTYNEQYF. As DNA, the CDR3 is TGTGCCAGCAGCTTGAACGGGGGGACCTATAACGAGCAGTACTTC.

V usage is TRBV14 and J usage is TRBJ1-4, with no clear D. Trimming left V 3 bases short and J 6 bases short, with 11 bases between. The CDR3 runs to 14 residues. CDR1 is SGHDN, CDR2 FVKESK, per germline. CDR3 bases: TGTGCCAGCAGCCAGGCCCGGTTGGATGAAAAACTGTTTTTT. It is translated as CASSQARLDEKLFF.

This clone was seen just once. This chain joins TRBV10-2 and TRBJ2-7; D may be TRBD1 or TRBD2 (5 bases each). CDR1 is WSHSY, CDR2 SAAADI, per germline. Deletions cut 6 bases from V and 2 bases from J, with 14 bases between. The CDR3 runs to 14 residues. The CDR3 is CASRTYGDAYEQYF. CDR3 nucleotide sequence: TGCGCCAGCAGAACATACGGGGACGCCTACGAGCAGTACTTC.

This clone has a handful of counts. The rearrangement joins TRBV28 to TRBJ2-7, with TRBD2 matching 10 bases. There are 16 residues in the CDR3. Germline loops: CDR1 MDHEN, CDR2 SYDVKM. J lost 3 bases, V lost 6 bases, and 11 bases had no gene match. The CDR3, as DNA: TGTGCCAGCAGCCTAACCGGGACTAGCGCCTTCTACGAGCAGTACTTC. As protein: CASSLTGTSAFYEQYF.

CDR3 bases: TGTGCCAGCTCACCACGAGGGGGGAAAGATACGCAGTATTTT. It translates to CASSPRGGKDTQYF. This rearrangement joins TRBV18 to TRBJ2-3; D assignment may be TRBD1 or TRBD2 (6 bases each). Germline V gene sequence: CDR1 KGHSH, CDR2 LQKENI. Trimming shortened V by 1 base and J by 5 bases, and 10 bases separated the two germline ends. The CDR3 has 14 residues.

The J gene is TRBJ2-3, the V gene TRBV18; D uncertain. The germline V and J ends were trimmed by 2 bases and 5 bases, with 5 bases remaining between them. The germline gives CDR1 KGHSH, CDR2 LQKENI. This CDR3 has 12 residues. In nucleotides, the CDR3 is TGTGCCAGCTCACCATTTGGAGATACGCAGTATTTT. Translation gives CASSPFGDTQYF. The whole variable domain, remainder taken from reference TRBV18 and TRBJ2-3, is NAGVMQNPRHLVRRRGQEARLRCSPMKGHSHVYWYRQLPEEGLKFMVYLQKENIIDESGMPKERFSAEFPKEGPSILRIQQVVRGDSAAYFCASSPFGDTQYFGPGTRLTVL.

The J gene is TRBJ2-1, the V gene TRBV6-1, with D uncertain. V lost 1 base and J 6 bases, leaving 16 bases between the germline ends. Germline CDR1 reads MNHNS; CDR2 reads SASEGT. This CDR3 is 16 amino acids long. As DNA, the CDR3 is TGTGCCAGCAGTGAAGGGGTGTCAGAGATAGGCAATGAGCAGTTCTTC. This gives the protein CASSEGVSEIGNEQFF.

This clone was observed once. This CDR3 is CASSVGQGASYEQYF. The CDR3 region has the DNA TGTGCCAGCAGCGTAGGACAGGGGGCCTCCTACGAGCAGTACTTC. This chain uses TRBV9 with TRBJ2-7; 10 positions agree with TRBD1. J lost 0 bases, V lost 0 bases, and 0 bases had no gene match. CDR1 and CDR2 (germline): SGDLS, YYNGEE. The CDR3 extends over 15 amino acids. Drawing the rest from reference TRBV9 and TRBJ2-7, the complete variable domain is DSGVTQTPKHLITATGQRVTLRCSPRSGDLSVYWYQQSLDQGLQFLIQYYNGEERAKGNILERFSAQQFPDLHSELNLSSLELGDSALYFCASSVGQGASYEQYFGPGTRLTVT.